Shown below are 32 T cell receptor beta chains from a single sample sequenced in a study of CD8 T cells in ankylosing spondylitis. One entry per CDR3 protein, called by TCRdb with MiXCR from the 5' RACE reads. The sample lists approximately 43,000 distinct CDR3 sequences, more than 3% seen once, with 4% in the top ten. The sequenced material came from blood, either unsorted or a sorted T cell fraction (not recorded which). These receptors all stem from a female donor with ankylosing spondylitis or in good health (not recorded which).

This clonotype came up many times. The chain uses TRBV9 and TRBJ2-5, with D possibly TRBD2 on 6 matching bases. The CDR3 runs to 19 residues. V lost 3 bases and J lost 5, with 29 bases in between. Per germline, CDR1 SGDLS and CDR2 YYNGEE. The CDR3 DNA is TGTGCCAGCAGCGGGTCAGATCCTTCGGTCGATTCACGGGGGGAGACCCAGTACTTC. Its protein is CASSGSDPSVDSRGETQYF.

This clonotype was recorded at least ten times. The CDR3, as DNA: TGTGCCAGCAGCGTCCCAGGGAAGGGCTACACCTTC. Amino acids: CASSVPGKGYTF. V gene TRBV9 combines with J gene TRBJ1-2, with a tentative D call TRBD1 (5 bases). Trimming shortened V by 2 bases and J by 8 bases, and 10 bases separated the two germline ends. The CDR3 spans 12 residues. Germline assignment: CDR1 SGDLS and CDR2 YYNGEE.

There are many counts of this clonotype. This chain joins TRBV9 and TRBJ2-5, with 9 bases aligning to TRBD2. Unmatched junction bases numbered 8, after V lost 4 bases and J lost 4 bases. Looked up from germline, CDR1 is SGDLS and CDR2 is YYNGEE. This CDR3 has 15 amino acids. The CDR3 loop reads CASSKDLAGLETQYF. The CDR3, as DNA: TGTGCCAGCAGCAAGGATCTAGCGGGGCTAGAGACCCAGTACTTC. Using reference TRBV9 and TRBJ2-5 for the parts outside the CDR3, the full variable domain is DSGVTQTPKHLITATGQRVTLRCSPRSGDLSVYWYQQSLDQGLQFLIQYYNGEERAKGNILERFSAQQFPDLHSELNLSSLELGDSALYFCASSKDLAGLETQYFGPGTRLLVL.

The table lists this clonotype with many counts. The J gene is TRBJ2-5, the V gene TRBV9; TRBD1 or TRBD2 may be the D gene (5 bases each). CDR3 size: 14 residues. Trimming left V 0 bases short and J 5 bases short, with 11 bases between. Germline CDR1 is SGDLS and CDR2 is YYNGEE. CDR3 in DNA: TGTGCCAGCAGCGTAGCTTCATGGGGGGAGACCCAGTACTTC. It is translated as CASSVASWGETQYF. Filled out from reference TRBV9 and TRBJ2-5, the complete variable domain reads DSGVTQTPKHLITATGQRVTLRCSPRSGDLSVYWYQQSLDQGLQFLIQYYNGEERAKGNILERFSAQQFPDLHSELNLSSLELGDSALYFCASSVASWGETQYFGPGTRLLVL.

The CDR3 sequence: CASSVTGQELNEQFF. In DNA form, the CDR3 reads TGTGCCAGCAGCGTAACGGGACAGGAACTCAATGAGCAGTTCTTC. The chain joins TRBV9 to TRBJ2-1, with 8 bases that match TRBD1. The trim removed 1 base at V and 6 bases at J, leaving 6 bases unmatched. The CDR3 totals 15 residues. CDR1 and CDR2 from the germline V gene are SGDLS and YYNGEE.

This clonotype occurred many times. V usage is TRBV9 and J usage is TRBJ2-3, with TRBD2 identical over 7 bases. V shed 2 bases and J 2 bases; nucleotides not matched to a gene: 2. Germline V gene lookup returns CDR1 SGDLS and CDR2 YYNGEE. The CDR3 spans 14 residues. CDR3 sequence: CASSVSGTTDTQYF. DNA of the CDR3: TGTGCCAGCAGCGTCAGCGGGACCACAGATACGCAGTATTTT.

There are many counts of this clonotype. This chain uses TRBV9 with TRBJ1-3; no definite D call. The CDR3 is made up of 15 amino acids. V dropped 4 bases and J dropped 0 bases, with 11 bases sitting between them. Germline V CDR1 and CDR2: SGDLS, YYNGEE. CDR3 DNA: TGTGCCAGCAGCTTCGGGGTGGACTCTGGAAACACCATATATTTT. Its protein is CASSFGVDSGNTIYF.

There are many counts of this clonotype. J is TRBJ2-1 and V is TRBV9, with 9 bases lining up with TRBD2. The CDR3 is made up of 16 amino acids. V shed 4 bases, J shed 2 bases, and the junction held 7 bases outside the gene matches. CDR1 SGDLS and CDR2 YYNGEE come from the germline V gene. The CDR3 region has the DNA TGTGCCAGCAGCCTAGAATTAGCGGGGGCCTACAATGAGCAGTTCTTC. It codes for CASSLELAGAYNEQFF.

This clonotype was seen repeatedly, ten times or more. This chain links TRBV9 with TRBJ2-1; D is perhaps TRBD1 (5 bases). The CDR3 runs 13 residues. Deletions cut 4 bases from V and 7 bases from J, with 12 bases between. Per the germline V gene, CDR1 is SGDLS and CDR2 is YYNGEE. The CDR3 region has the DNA TGTGCCAGCAGCCCCGGACACACTAATGAGCAGTTCTTC. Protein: CASSPGHTNEQFF.

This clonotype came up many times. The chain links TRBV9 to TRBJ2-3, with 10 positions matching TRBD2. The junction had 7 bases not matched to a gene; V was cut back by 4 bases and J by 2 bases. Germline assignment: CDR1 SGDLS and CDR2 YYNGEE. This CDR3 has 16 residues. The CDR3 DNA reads TGTGCCAGCAGCCCCCGGACTAGCGGACTCACAGATACGCAGTATTTT. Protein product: CASSPRTSGLTDTQYF.

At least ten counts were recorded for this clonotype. The chain's CDR3 is CASSPSGSSPLHF. In DNA form, the CDR3 reads TGTGCCAGCAGCCCCTCCGGCAGTTCACCCCTCCACTTT. This chain joins TRBV9 and TRBJ1-6; D is undetermined. CDR1 is SGDLS, CDR2 YYNGEE, per germline. The CDR3 loop spans 13 amino acids. V was cut by 4 bases and J by 9 bases, with 11 bases left in between.

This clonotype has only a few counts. Here the CDR3 DNA reads TGTGCCAGCAGCGCAATAGGGGAGAGCACAGATACGCAGTATTTT. This encodes CASSAIGESTDTQYF. This sequence joins TRBV9 and TRBJ2-3; D may match TRBD1 or TRBD2 (5 bases each). Germline CDR1 is SGDLS and CDR2 is YYNGEE. The CDR3 covers 15 residues. V shed 3 bases and J shed 0 bases, with 11 bases lying between them.

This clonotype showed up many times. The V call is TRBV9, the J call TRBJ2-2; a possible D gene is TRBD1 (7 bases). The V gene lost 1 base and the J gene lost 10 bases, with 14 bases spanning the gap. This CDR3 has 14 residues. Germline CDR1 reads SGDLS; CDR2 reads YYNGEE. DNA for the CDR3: TGTGCCAGCAGCGTAACTCAGGGGGGCGAGGAGCTGTTTTTT. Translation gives CASSVTQGGEELFF.

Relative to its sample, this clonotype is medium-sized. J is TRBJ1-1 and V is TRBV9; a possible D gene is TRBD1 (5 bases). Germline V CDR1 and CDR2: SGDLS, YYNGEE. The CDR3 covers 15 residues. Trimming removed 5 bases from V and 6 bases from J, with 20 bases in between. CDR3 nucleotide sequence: TGTGCCAGCAGACAAATGTTCGGGGGGGACGCTGAAGCTTTCTTT. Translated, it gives CASRQMFGGDAEAFF.

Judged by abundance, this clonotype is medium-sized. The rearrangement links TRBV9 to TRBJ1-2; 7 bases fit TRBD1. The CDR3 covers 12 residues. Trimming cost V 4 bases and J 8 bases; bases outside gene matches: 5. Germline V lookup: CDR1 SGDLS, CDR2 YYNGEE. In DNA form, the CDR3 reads TGTGCCAGCAGCATGACAGGGATCGGCTACACCTTC. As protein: CASSMTGIGYTF.

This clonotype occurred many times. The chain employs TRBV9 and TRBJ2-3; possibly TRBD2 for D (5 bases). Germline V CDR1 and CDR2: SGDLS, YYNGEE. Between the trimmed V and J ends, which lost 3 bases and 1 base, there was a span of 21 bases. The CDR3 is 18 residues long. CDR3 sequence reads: CASSGTLRGWRGTDTQYF. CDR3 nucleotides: TGTGCCAGCAGCGGTACCCTTCGTGGGTGGCGGGGCACAGATACGCAGTATTTT.

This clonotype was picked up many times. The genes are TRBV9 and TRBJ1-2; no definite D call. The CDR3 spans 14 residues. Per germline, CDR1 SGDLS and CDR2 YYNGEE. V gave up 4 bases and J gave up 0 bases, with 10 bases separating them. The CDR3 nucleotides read TGTGCCAGCAGCCCCGGGCAGACTAACTATGGCTACACCTTC. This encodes CASSPGQTNYGYTF.

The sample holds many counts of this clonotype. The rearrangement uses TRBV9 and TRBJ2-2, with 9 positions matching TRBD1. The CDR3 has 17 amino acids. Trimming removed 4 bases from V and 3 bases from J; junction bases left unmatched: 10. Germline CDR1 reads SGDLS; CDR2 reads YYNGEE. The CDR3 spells CASSFRTGEFDTGELFF. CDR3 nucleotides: TGTGCCAGCAGCTTCCGGACAGGGGAGTTTGACACCGGGGAGCTGTTTTTT.

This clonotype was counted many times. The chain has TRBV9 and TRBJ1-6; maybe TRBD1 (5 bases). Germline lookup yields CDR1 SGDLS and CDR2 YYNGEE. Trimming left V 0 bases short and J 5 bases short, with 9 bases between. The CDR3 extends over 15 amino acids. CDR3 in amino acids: CASSVDRSDNSPLHF. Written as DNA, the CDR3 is TGTGCCAGCAGCGTAGACAGGAGTGATAATTCACCCCTCCACTTT.

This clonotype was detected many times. The CDR3 protein is CASSAAPTGYEQYF. Written as DNA, the CDR3 is TGTGCCAGCAGCGCAGCACCGACGGGCTACGAGCAGTACTTC. This rearrangement joins TRBV9 to TRBJ2-7, with unresolved D. In germline, CDR1 is SGDLS, CDR2 YYNGEE. V lost 3 bases and J lost 3, with 13 bases in between. The CDR3 loop spans 14 amino acids.

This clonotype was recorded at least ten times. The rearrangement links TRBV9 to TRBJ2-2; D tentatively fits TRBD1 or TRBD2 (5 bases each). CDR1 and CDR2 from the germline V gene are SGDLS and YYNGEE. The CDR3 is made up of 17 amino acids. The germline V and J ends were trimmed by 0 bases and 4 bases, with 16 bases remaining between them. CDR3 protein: CASSVAPPRGSTGELFF. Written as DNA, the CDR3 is TGTGCCAGCAGCGTAGCACCCCCGAGGGGTTCCACCGGGGAGCTGTTTTTT.

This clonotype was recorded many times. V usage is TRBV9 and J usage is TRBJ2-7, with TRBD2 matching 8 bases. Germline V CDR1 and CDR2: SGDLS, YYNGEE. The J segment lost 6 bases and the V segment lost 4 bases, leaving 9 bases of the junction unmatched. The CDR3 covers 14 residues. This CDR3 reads CASSPRTSWAEQYF. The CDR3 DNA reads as TGTGCCAGCAGCCCCCGGACTAGCTGGGCCGAGCAGTACTTC.

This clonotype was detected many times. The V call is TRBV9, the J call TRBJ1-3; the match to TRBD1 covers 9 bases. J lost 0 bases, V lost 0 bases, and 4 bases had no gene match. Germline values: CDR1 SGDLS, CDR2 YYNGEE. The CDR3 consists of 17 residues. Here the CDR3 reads CASSVGTGVPSGNTIYF. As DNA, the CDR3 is TGTGCCAGCAGCGTAGGGACAGGGGTTCCCTCTGGAAACACCATATATTTT.

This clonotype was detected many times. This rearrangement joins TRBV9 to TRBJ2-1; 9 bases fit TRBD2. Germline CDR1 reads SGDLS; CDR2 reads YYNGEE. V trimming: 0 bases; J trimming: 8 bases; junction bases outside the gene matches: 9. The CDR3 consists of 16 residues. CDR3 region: CASSVASGGGAYEQFF. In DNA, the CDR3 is TGTGCCAGCAGCGTAGCTTCGGGCGGGGGGGCCTATGAGCAGTTCTTC.

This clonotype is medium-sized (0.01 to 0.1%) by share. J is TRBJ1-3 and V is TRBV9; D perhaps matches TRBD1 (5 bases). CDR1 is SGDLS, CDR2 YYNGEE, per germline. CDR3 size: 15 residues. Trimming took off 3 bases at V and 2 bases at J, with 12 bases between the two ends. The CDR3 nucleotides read TGTGCCAGCAGCGCCGTGGGGGGACCTGGAAACACCATATATTTT. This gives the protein CASSAVGGPGNTIYF.

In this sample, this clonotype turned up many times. The CDR3 sequence is CASSKRRQGGPKSYNEQFF. DNA of the CDR3: TGTGCCAGCAGCAAAAGGAGACAGGGGGGACCCAAATCCTACAATGAGCAGTTCTTC. The chain uses TRBV21-1 and TRBJ2-1; no DNA check was done on the table's D call, TRBD1. TRBV21-1 is a pseudogene. The CDR3 runs 19 residues.

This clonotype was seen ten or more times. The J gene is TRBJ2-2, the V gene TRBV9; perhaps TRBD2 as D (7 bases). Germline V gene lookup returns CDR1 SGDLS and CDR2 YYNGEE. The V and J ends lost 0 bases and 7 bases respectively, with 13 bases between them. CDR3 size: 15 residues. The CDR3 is CASSVGRGGHGELFF. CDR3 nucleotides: TGTGCCAGCAGCGTAGGCAGGGGAGGGCACGGGGAGCTGTTTTTT.

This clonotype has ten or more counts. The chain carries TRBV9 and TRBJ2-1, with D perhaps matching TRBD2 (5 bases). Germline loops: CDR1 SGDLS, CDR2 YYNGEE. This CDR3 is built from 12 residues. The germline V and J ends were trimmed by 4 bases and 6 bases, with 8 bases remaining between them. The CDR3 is CASSPGFNEQFF. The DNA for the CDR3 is TGTGCCAGCAGCCCGGGGTTCAATGAGCAGTTCTTC.

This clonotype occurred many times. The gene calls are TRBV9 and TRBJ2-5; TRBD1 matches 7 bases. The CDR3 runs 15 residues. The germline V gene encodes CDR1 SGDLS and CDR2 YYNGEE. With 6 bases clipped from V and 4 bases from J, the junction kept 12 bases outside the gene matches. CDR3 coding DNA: TGTGCCAGCACCCAAAGAGGGGGCGTGGGAGAGACCCAGTACTTC. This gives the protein CASTQRGGVGETQYF.

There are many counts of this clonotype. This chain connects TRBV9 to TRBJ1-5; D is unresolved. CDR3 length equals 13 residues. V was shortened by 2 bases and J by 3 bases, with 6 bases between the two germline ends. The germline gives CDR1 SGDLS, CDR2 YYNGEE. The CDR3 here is CASSVEPNQPQHF. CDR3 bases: TGTGCCAGCAGCGTCGAGCCCAATCAGCCCCAGCATTTT.

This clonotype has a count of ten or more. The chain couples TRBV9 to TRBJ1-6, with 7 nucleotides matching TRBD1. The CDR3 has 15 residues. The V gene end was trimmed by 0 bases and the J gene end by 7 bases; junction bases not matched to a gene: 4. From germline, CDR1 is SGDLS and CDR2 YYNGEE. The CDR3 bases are TGTGCCAGCAGCGTAGGACAGGGAGGCAATTCACCCCTCCACTTT. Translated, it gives CASSVGQGGNSPLHF.

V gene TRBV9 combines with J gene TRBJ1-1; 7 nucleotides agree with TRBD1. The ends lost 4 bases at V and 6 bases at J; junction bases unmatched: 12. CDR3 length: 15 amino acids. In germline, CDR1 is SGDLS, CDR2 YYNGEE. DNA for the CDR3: TGTGCCAGCAGCCCCCAGGGACAGCCTGGGGCTGAAGCTTTCTTT. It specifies CASSPQGQPGAEAFF.